The clone carrying this T cell receptor (beta chain) was counted at least ten times. This CDR3 comprises 15 residues. V was clipped by 6 bases and J by 2 bases, with 17 bases between them. CDR1 SQVTM and CDR2 ANQGSEA come from the germline V gene. The source of the sample is a study of response to subunit inactivated influenza vaccine. Each CDR3 protein gets one entry after TCRdb re-called the RT-PCR reads with MiXCR. Seen here are hundreds of thousands of distinct CDR3 sequences, about 15% observed once, and the top ten hold 7.6%. The chain combines TRBV29-1 with TRBJ2-1; D could derive from TRBD1 or TRBD2 (6 bases each). The starting material was PBMCs from blood, obtained less than 15 days before vaccination. The sequence was obtained from a man in his fifties who received an inactivated influenza vaccine. This CDR3 is CSVQGGFETYNEQFF. For the CDR3, the DNA is TGCAGCGTCCAAGGGGGGTTCGAAACCTACAATGAGCAGTTCTTC.